The text below deals with one TCR beta chain. As yet, its antigen is unknown. Germline CDR1 is SGHVS and CDR2 is FNYEAQ. The CDR3 runs to 14 residues. Each sample had eight separate cDNA synthesis reactions. Added by template switching were UMIs that each held a 6-nucleotide sample barcode. TCRdb reprocessed the 5' RACE reads, with one entry per CDR3 protein and no DNA. This repertoire includes about 170,000 distinct CDR3 sequences. This sample stems from a study of monozygotic twins with inflammatory bowel disease. Study-level results: Among the T cells, different subtypes could not be distinguished.

V is TRBV7-6 and J is TRBJ2-5. This receptor was taken from a human donor with ulcerative colitis or Crohn's disease, or a healthy co-twin of an affected twin (not recorded which). The specimen was blood. The CDR3 is CASSSGTMGETQYF.